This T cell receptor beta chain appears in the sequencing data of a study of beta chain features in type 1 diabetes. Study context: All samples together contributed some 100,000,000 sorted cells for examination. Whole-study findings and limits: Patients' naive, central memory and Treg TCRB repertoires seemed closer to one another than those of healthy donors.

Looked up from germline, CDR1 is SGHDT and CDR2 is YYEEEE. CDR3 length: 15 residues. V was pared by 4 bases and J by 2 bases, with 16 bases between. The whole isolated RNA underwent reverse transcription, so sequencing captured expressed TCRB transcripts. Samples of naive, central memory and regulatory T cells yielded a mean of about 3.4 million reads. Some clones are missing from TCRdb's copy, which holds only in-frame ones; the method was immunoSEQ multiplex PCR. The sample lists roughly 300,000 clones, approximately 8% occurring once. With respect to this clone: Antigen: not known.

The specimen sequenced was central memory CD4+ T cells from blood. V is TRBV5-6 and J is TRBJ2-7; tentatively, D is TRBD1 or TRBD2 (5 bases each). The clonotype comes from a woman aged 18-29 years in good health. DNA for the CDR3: TGTGCCAGCAGCCCTGTCGGGGCCGAGCCCTACGAGCAGTACTTC. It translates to CASSPVGAEPYEQYF.